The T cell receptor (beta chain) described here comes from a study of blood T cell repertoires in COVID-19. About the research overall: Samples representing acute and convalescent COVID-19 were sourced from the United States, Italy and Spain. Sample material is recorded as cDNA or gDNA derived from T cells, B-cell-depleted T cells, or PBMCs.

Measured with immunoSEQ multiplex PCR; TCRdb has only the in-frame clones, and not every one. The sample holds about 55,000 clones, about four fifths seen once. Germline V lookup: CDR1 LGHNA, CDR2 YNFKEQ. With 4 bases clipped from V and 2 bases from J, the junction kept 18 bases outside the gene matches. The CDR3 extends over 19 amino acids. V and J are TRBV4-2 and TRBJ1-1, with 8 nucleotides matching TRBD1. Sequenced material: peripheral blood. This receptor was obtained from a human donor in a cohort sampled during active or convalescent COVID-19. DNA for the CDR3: TGTGCCAGCAGCCGTGAAGCTGGTAGGGTAGGGACAGGTAACACTGAAGCTTTCTTT. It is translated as CASSREAGRVGTGNTEAFF.